A selection of T cell receptor beta chains follows, all from one sample in a study of T cells expressing NK-cell markers. TCRdb re-called the 5' RACE reads and catalogs CDR3 proteins one per entry, DNA excluded. The sample data list about 390,000 distinct CDR3 sequences. The sequencing input was blood T cells: a sorted CD56 or NKG2C T cell subset, CD4+ or CD8+ T cells, or bulk PBMC T cells (not recorded which). The source of these receptors is a woman between 45 and 65 years old in good health. Each CDR3 is given with its conserved first and last residue.

v_gene	j_gene	len	CDR3aa
TRBV10-2	TRBJ2-7	16	CASSESNRDGAYEQYF
TRBV11-1	TRBJ2-2	13	CASSGPATGELFF
TRBV12-3/TRBV12-4	TRBJ2-1	15	CASSFPLPIIGRKFF
TRBV12-2	TRBJ2-3	19	CASRQATSGREGSTDTQYF
TRBV12-3/TRBV12-4	TRBJ1-2	13	CASRNPTNYGYTF
TRBV4-2	TRBJ2-1	15	CASSQAIDWYNEQFF
TRBV5-1	TRBJ1-1	16	CASSTGTGAGVTEAFF
TRBV30	TRBJ1-1	14	CAWSGLGRNTEAFF
TRBV20-1	TRBJ2-2	14	CSALAGTFTGELFF
TRBV4-1	TRBJ2-3	17	CASSQESPNLITDTQYF
TRBV5-5	TRBJ2-4	14	CASETRDLIGIQYF
TRBV3-1	TRBJ1-1	16	CASSHPGGGQNTEAFF
TRBV7-9	TRBJ2-5	18	CASSLALRGQLAQETQYF
TRBV9	TRBJ1-6	15	CASSVEDPWNSPLHF
TRBV7-8	TRBJ1-2	14	CASSLSRTTKGYTF
TRBV7-6	TRBJ2-5	15	CASSLRLAGQETQYF
TRBV5-6	TRBJ2-1	15	CASSFTGSSYNEQFF
TRBV7-3	TRBJ2-2	16	CASSFTGASNTGELFF
TRBV11-3	TRBJ2-2	15	CASIKREGLTGELFF
TRBV5-1	TRBJ1-3	15	CASSLEGASRNTIYF
TRBV14	TRBJ2-1	14	CASSQRVTYNEQFF
TRBV2	TRBJ2-2	14	CARGRDSGTGELFF
TRBV4-1	TRBJ1-2	14	CASSQGVEGYGYTF
TRBV12-3/TRBV12-4	TRBJ2-2	14	CASKTGEYTGELFF
TRBV12-3/TRBV12-4	TRBJ2-4	14	CASRTGSGQNIQYF
TRBV7-9	TRBJ2-3	16	CASSLTGTGDTDTQYF
TRBV4-1	TRBJ2-2	17	CASSQERQGSNTGELFF
TRBV15	TRBJ2-1	12	CATSRGFNEQFF
TRBV12-3/TRBV12-4	TRBJ2-1	16	CASSLVRLLDGNEQFF
TRBV4-1	TRBJ2-7	16	CASSQEILAIGHEQYF
TRBV12-3/TRBV12-4	TRBJ2-1	14	CAAGAGEKYNEQFF
TRBV7-9	TRBJ2-4	13	CASSRAGGNIQYF
TRBV27	TRBJ1-6	14	CASSPGPFNSPLHF
TRBV3-1	TRBJ2-5	14	CASSFGTGIQTQYF
TRBV12-3/TRBV12-4	TRBJ2-1	14	CASTRTSSYNEQFF
TRBV29-1	TRBJ1-1	12	CSGGQGFTEAFF
TRBV2	TRBJ2-7	12	CATSRGPYEQYF
TRBV7-9	TRBJ2-1	16	CASSPPLGRGSNEQFF
TRBV6-1	TRBJ2-7	15	CASSEVGTGPYEQYF
TRBV5-1	TRBJ1-1	14	CASSLGVSGTEAFF
TRBV6-5	TRBJ2-3	16	CASSPWEVGLSDTQYF
TRBV20-1	TRBJ1-2	11	CSALTGDGYTF
TRBV5-1	TRBJ2-1	16	CASTLEGLALYNEQFF
TRBV15	TRBJ2-5	17	CATSRVRTSGYQETQYF
TRBV5-1	TRBJ1-5	16	CASSLGDRGFNQPQHF
TRBV20-1	TRBJ2-3	12	CSARTGVDTQYF
TRBV11-2	TRBJ2-7	13	CASSPGRVPTSYF
TRBV4-1	TRBJ2-2	15	CASSQVWPNTGELFF